This T cell receptor beta chain was observed in a study of blood T cell repertoires in COVID-19. This clone is a singleton in its sample. Repertoires were generated with immunoSEQ multiplex PCR, while TCRdb's copy carries only in-frame clones and drops some. Found here are 400,000 or so clones, approximately 86% of them singletons; the top ten hold around 3%. Specimen: peripheral blood. The clonotype comes from a human donor in a cohort sampled during active COVID-19.

The CDR3 loop reads CASTRGAGLAYEQYF. CDR3 DNA sequence: TGTGCCAGCACTAGGGGGGCCGGACTAGCTTACGAGCAGTACTTC. This chain uses TRBV5-6 with TRBJ2-7, with TRBD2 matching over 8 bases. Germline assignment: CDR1 SGHDT and CDR2 YYEEEE. CDR3 length equals 15 residues. Losses at the gene ends were 6 bases for V and 4 bases for J; bases not matched to a gene: 12.